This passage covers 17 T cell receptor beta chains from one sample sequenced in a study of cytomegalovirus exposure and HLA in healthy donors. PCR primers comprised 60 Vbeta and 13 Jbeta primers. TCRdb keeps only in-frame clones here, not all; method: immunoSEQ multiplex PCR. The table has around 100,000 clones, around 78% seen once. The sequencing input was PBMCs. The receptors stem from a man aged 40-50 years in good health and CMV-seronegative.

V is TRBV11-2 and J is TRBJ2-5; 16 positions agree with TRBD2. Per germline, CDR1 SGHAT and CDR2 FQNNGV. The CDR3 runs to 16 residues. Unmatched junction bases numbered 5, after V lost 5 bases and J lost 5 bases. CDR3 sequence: CASSTGLAGGRETQYF. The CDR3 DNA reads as TGTGCCAGCAGCACGGGACTAGCGGGGGGGCGGGAGACCCAGTACTTC.

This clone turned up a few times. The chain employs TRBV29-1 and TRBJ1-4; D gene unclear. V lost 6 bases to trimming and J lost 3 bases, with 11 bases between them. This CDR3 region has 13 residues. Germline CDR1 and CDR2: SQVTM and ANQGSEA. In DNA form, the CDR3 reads TGCAGCGTCTCCGAGTCGGCTAATGAAAAACTGTTTTTT. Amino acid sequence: CSVSESANEKLFF.

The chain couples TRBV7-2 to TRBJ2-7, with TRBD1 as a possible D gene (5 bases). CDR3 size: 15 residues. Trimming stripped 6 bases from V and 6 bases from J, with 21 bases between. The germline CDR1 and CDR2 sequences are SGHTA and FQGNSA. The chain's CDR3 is CASRPRPFPRGEQYF. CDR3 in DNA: TGTGCCAGCAGACCTAGGCCGTTTCCAAGGGGCGAGCAGTACTTC.

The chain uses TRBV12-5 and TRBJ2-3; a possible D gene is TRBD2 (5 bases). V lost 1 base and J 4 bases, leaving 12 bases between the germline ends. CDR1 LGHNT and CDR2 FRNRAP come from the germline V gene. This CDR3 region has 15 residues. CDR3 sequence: CASGLAAARADTQYF. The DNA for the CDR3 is TGTGCTAGTGGTTTGGCCGCGGCGAGGGCAGATACGCAGTATTTT.

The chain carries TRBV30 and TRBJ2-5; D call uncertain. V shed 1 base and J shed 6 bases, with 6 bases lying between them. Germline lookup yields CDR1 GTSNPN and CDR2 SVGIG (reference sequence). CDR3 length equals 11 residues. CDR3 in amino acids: CAWSAGQTQYF. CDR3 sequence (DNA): TGTGCCTGGAGTGCCGGTCAGACCCAGTACTTC.

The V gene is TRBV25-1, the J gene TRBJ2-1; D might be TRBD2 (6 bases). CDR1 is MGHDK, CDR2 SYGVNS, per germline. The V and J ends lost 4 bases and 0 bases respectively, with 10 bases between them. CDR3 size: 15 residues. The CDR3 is CASSGDLSSYNEQFF. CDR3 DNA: TGTGCCAGCAGTGGGGACTTGAGCTCCTACAATGAGCAGTTCTTC.

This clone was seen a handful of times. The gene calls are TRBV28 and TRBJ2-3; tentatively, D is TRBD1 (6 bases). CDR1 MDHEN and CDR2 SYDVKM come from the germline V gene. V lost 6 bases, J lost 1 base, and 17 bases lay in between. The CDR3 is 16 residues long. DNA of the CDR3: TGTGCCAGCAGCTACCTAGGGGGTAGACGCACAGATACGCAGTATTTT. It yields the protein CASSYLGGRRTDTQYF.

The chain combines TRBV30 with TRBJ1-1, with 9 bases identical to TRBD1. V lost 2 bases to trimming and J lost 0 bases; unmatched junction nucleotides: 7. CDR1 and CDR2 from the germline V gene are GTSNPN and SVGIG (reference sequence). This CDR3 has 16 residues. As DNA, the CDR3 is TGTGCCTGGAGTCCCCTGACAGGGGGAGTGAACACTGAAGCTTTCTTT. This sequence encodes CAWSPLTGGVNTEAFF. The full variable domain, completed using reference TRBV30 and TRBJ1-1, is SQTIHQWPATLVQPVGSPLSLECTVEGTSNPNLYWYRQAAGRGLQLLFYSVGIGQISSEVPQNLSASRPQDRQFILSSKKLLLSDSGFYLCAWSPLTGGVNTEAFFGQGTRLTVV.

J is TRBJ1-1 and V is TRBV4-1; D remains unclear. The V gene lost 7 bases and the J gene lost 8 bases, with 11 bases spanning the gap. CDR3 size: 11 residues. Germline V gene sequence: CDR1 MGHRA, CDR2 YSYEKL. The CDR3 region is CASTDSGEAFF. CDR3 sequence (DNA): TGCGCCAGCACCGATTCGGGAGAAGCTTTCTTT.

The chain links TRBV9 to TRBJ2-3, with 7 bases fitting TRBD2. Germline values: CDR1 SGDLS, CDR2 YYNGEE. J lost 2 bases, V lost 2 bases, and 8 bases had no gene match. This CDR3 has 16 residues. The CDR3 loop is CASSVLPGGTTDTQYF. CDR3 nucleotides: TGTGCCAGCAGCGTTTTGCCGGGGGGAACCACAGATACGCAGTATTTT.

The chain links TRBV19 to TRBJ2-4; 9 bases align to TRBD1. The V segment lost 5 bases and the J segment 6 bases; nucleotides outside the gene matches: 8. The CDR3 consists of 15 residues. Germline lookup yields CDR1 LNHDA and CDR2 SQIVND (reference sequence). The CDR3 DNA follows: TGTGCCAGTAGTCCCCAGGGACAGGGTGGAAACATTCAGTACTTC. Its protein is CASSPQGQGGNIQYF.

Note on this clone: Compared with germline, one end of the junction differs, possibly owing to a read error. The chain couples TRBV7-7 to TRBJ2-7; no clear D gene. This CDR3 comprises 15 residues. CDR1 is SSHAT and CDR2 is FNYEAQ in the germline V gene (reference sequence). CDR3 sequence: CASSLGPGLGYEQYF. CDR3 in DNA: TGTGCTAGCAGCTTAGGCCCAGGTCTGGGTTACGAGCAGTACTTC.

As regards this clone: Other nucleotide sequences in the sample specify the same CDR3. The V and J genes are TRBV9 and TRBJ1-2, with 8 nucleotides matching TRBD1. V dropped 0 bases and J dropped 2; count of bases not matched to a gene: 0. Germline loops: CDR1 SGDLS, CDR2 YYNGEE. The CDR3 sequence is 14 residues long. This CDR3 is CASSVGQGNYGYTF. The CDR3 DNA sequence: TGTGCCAGCAGCGTAGGACAGGGGAACTATGGCTACACCTTC.

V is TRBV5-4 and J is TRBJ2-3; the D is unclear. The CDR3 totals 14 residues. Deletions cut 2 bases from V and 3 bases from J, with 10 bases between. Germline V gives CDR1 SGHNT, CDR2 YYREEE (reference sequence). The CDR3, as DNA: TGTGCCAGCAGCTTTAAGTCCCGGACAGATACGCAGTATTTT. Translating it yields CASSFKSRTDTQYF. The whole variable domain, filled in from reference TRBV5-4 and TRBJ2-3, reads ETGVTQSPTHLIKTRGQQVTLRCSSQSGHNTVSWYQQALGQGPQFIFQYYREEENGRGNFPPRFSGLQFPNYSSELNVNALELDDSALYLCASSFKSRTDTQYFGPGTRLTVL.

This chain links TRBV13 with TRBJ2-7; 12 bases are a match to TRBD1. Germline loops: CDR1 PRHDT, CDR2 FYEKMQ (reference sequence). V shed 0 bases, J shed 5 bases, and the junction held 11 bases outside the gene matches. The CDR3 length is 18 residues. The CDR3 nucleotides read TGTGCCAGCAGCTTAGGGAATCGGTTCGGGACAGGGGGCCACGAGCAGTACTTC. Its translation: CASSLGNRFGTGGHEQYF.

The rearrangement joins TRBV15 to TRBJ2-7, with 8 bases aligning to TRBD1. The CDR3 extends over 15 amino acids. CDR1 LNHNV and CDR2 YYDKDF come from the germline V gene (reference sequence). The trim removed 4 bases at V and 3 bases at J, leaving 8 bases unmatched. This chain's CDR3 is CATSNPGQGDYEQYF. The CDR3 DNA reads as TGTGCCACCAGCAATCCCGGACAGGGTGACTACGAGCAGTACTTC.

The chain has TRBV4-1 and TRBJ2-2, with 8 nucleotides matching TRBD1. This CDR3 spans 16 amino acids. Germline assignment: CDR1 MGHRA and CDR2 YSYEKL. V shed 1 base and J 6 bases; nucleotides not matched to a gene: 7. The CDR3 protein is CASSQVQGAIAGELFF. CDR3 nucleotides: TGCGCCAGCAGCCAAGTGCAGGGGGCTATCGCCGGGGAGCTGTTTTTT.